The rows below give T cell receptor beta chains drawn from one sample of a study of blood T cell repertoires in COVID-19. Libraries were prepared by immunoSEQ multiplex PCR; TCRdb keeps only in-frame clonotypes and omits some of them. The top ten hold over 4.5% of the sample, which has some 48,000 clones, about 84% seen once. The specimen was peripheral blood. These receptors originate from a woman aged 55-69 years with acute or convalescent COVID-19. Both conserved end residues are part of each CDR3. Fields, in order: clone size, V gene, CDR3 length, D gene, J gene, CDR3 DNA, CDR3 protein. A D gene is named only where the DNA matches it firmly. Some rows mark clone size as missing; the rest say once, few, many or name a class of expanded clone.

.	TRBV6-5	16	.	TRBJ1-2	TGTGCCAGCAGTTACTCGAGGGACAATGCGGACTATGGCTACACCTTC	CASSYSRDNADYGYTF
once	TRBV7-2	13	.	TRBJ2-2	TGTGCCAGCAGTTTTACTGAGGCCGGGGAGCTGTTTTTT	CASSFTEAGELFF
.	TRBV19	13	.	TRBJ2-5	TGTGCCAGTAGTATAGACAGGTTAGAGACCCAGTACTTC	CASSIDRLETQYF
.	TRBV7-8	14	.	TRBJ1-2	TGTGCCAGCAGCCTACCGGGGGGCGTCTATGGCTACACCTTC	CASSLPGGVYGYTF
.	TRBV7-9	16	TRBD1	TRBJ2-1	TGTGCCAGCAGCTTATGGTCAGGACAGGGGCACAATGAGCAGTTCTTC	CASSLWSGQGHNEQFF
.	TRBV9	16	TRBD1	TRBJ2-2	TGTGCCAGCAGCGTAGGCTGGACAGGGAACACCGGGGAGCTGTTTTTT	CASSVGWTGNTGELFF
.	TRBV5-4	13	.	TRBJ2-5	TGTGCCAGCAGCTTGCGGTACCAAGAGACCCAGTACTTC	CASSLRYQETQYF
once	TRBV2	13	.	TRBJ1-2	TGTGCCAGCAGTGATGTCAATGTACAGGGTAACACCTTC	CASSDVNVQGNTF
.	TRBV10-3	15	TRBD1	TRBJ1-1	TGTGCCATCAGTGAAACAGGGACAGGGGACACTGAAGCTTTCTTT	CAISETGTGDTEAFF
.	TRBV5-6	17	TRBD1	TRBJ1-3	TGTGCCAGCAGCTTGGTTGTGACAGGGGGCTCTGGAAACACCATATATTTT	CASSLVVTGGSGNTIYF
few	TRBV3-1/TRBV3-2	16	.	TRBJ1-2	TGTGCCAGCAGCCAAGAGTGGGAGACGGGACTCTATGGCTACACCTTC	CASSQEWETGLYGYTF
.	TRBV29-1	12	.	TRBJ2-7	TGCAGCGTTGGGCGGGGTCTCTACGAGCAGTACTTC	CSVGRGLYEQYF
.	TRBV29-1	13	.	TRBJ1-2	TGCAGCGTTGTGCTTGGGGGCGGCTATGGCTACACCTTC	CSVVLGGGYGYTF
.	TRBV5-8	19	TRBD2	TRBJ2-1	TGTGCCAGCAGCTCGAGGGGACTAGCGGGGGTCCCGTCCTACAATGAGCAGTTCTTC	CASSSRGLAGVPSYNEQFF
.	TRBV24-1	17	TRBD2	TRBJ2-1	TGTGCCACCAGTGATCCTAGCGGGAAGGATGGCTACAATGAGCAGTTCTTC	CATSDPSGKDGYNEQFF
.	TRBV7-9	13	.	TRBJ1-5	TGTGCCAGCAGCTTAGCGGGCCACCAGCCCCAGCATTTT	CASSLAGHQPQHF
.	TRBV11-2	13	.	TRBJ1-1	TGTGCCAGCAGCCTGAGACACGACACTGAAGCTTTCTTT	CASSLRHDTEAFF
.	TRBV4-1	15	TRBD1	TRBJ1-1	TGCGCCAGCAGCCAAGGCACAGGGGCGGACACTGAAGCTTTCTTT	CASSQGTGADTEAFF
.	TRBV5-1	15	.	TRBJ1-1	TGCGCCAGCAGCGAGGGGGACATAAGGAACACTGAAGCTTTCTTT	CASSEGDIRNTEAFF
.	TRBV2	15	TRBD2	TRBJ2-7	TGTGCCAGCAGGGAACTAGCGGGGGGCTCCTACGAGCAGTACTTC	CASRELAGGSYEQYF
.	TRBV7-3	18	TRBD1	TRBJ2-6	TGTGCCAGCAGCTTAAATGGACAGGGGTTAGCTGGGGCCAACGTCCTGACTTTC	CASSLNGQGLAGANVLTF
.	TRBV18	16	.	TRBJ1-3	TGTGCCAGCTCACCGTCCCAGGGGATTGGTGGAAACACCATATATTTT	CASSPSQGIGGNTIYF
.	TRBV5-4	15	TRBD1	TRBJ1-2	TGTGCCAGCAGCTACCGAGGGGGCGCTGACTATGGCTACACCTTC	CASSYRGGADYGYTF
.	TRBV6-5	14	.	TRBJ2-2	TGTGCCAGCAGCATAGGACTCTGGGGCGGGGAGCTGTTTTTT	CASSIGLWGGELFF
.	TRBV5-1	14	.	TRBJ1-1	TGCGCCAGCAGCTTGGGACAGAGAAACACTGAAGCTTTCTTT	CASSLGQRNTEAFF
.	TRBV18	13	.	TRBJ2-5	TGTGCCAGCTCACCGCAGGGGAAAGAGACCCAGTACTTC	CASSPQGKETQYF
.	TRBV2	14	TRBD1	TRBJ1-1	TGTGCCAGCAAGAAGGGACAGGGGAACACTGAAGCTTTCTTT	CASKKGQGNTEAFF
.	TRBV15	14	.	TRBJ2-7	TGTGCCACCAGCACCCCCGCCAGATCCTACGAGCAGTACTTC	CATSTPARSYEQYF
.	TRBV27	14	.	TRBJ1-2	TGTGCCAGCAGTTTGGCCGGGGGGAGAGGGGGCTACACCTTC	CASSLAGGRGGYTF
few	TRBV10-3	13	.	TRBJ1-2	TGTGCCATCTGGGAGCCCGGGAGCTATGGCTACACCTTC	CAIWEPGSYGYTF
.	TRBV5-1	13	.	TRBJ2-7	TGCGCCAGCAGGGCTGGACTCAACTACGAGCAGTACTTC	CASRAGLNYEQYF
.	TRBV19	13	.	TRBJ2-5	TGTGCCAGTAGCGTTAGCGCGCGGGGAGCCCAGTACTTC	CASSVSARGAQYF
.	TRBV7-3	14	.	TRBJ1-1	TGTGCCAGCAGCTTAGGGGCAGGGAACACTGAAGCTTTCTTT	CASSLGAGNTEAFF
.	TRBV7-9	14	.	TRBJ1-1	TGTGCCAGCCGCAAACAGGCCATGAACACTGAAGCTTTCTTT	CASRKQAMNTEAFF
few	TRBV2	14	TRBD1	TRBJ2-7	TGTGCCAGCAGTTACGGACAGGGGGCGCGAGAGCAGTACTTC	CASSYGQGAREQYF
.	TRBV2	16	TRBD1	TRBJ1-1	TGTGCCAGCACAAGACAGGGTCGCTCCGGAAGTACGAAAGCTTTCTTT	CASTRQGRSGSTKAFF
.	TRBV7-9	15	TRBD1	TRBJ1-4	TGTGCCAGCAGCGCCCCGGGACAGGGTGGGGAAAAACTGTTTTTT	CASSAPGQGGEKLFF
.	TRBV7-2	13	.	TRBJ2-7	TGTGCCAGCAGCTTAGGTGGGCAGGGCGAGCAGTACTTC	CASSLGGQGEQYF
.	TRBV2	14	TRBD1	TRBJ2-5	TGTGCCAGCATCCCTTACAGGGGTCAAGAGACCCAGTACTTC	CASIPYRGQETQYF
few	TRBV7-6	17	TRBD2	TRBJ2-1	TGTGCCAGCAGCCCTCCGGGGTTAGCGGGGGCGCACAATGAGCAGTTCTTC	CASSPPGLAGAHNEQFF
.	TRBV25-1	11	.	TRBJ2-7	TGTGCCAGCAGTGACACGAGCGAGCAGTACTTC	CASSDTSEQYF
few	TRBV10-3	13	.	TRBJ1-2	TGTGCCATCAGTGAGTCGACAGTAGATGGCTACACCTTC	CAISESTVDGYTF
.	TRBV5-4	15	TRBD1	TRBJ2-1	TGTGCCAGCAGCCCCCGGACAGGGTCCTACAATGAGCAGTTCTTC	CASSPRTGSYNEQFF
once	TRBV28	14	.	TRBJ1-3	TGTGCCAGCAGTGTGGGGGGTTCTGGAAACACCATATATTTT	CASSVGGSGNTIYF
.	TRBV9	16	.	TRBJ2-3	TGTGCCAGCAGCGTAGGAGGAGGGAGATCCACAGATACGCAGTATTTT	CASSVGGGRSTDTQYF
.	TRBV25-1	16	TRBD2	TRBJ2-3	TGTGCCAGCACCCCGACTAGCGGGAGATCGACAGATACGCAGTATTTT	CASTPTSGRSTDTQYF
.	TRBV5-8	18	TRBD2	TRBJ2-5	TGTGCCAGCAGCGAGGGACTAGCGGGAGGGAATTTCCAAGAGACCCAGTACTTC	CASSEGLAGGNFQETQYF
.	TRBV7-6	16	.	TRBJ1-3	TGTGCCAGCAGCTTTGCTACAGGGATATCTGGAAACACCATATATTTT	CASSFATGISGNTIYF
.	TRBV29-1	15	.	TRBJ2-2	TGCAGCGTCAACGGCGTGCGGGAGAACACCGGGGAGCTGTTTTTT	CSVNGVRENTGELFF